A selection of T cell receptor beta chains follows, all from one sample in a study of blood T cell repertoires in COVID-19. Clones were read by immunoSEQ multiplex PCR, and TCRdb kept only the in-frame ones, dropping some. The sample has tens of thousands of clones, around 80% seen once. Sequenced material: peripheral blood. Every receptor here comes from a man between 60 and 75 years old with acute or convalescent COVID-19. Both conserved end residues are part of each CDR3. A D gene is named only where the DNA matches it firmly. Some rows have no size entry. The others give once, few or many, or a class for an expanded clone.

TGTGCCAGCAGTCTCAGACAGGCCAGCTATAATTCACCCCTCCACTTT,CASSLRQASYNSPLHF,TRBJ1-6,TRBV27,NA,16,NA
TGTGCCAGCGTAAGGGTAGCGGGTGTAGGGGCCAACGTCCTGACTTTC,CASVRVAGVGANVLTF,TRBJ2-6,TRBV11-2,NA,16,TRBD2
TGTGCCAGCAGCCCCCGGTCCGGGTCGGGATATGGCTACACCTTC,CASSPRSGSGYGYTF,TRBJ1-2,TRBV3-1/TRBV3-2,NA,15,NA
TGTGCCAGCTCACCCCTTTCTGGAGACACCGGGGAGCTGTTTTTT,CASSPLSGDTGELFF,TRBJ2-2,TRBV18,NA,15,NA
TGTGCCAGCAGGATTGACAGCCATAATGAAAAACTGTTTTTT,CASRIDSHNEKLFF,TRBJ1-4,TRBV6-5,NA,14,NA
TGTGCCAGCAGTTTAGGTCAGGGTAATTCACCCCTCCACTTT,CASSLGQGNSPLHF,TRBJ1-6,TRBV28,NA,14,NA
TGTGCCAGCAGCTTGGACAGGGGAAGTCAGGTGCGGGAGCAGTACTTC,CASSLDRGSQVREQYF,TRBJ2-7,TRBV5-6,once,16,TRBD1
TGTGCCAGCAGCCGTGGACAGGCGAACACTGAAGCTTTCTTT,CASSRGQANTEAFF,TRBJ1-1,TRBV28,NA,14,TRBD1
TGTGCCAGCAGTCACTACTCTGGGGAGGGCACAGATACGCAGTATTTT,CASSHYSGEGTDTQYF,TRBJ2-3,TRBV5-5,few,16,NA
TGTGCCAGCAGCTTACGGCAGGGGGACATTCAGTACTTC,CASSLRQGDIQYF,TRBJ2-4,TRBV7-8,once,13,TRBD1
TGTGCCAGTAGTATTGGGAGGGCTGAAGCTTTCTTT,CASSIGRAEAFF,TRBJ1-1,TRBV19,NA,12,NA
TGCAGTGCTAGTGTAGCGGGGCTTCCGGAGCAGTTCTTC,CSASVAGLPEQFF,TRBJ2-1,TRBV20-1,NA,13,TRBD2
TGTGCCAGCAGTTTAAGGGGTAACTATGGCTACACCTTC,CASSLRGNYGYTF,TRBJ1-2,TRBV28,NA,13,NA
TGTGCCAGCAGCACTATGGCGTCTGGGGCCAACGTCCTGACTTTC,CASSTMASGANVLTF,TRBJ2-6,TRBV11-3,once,15,NA
TGTGCCAGCTCACCTCCCCGGACAGGGGCCCCACAGCCCCAGCATTTT,CASSPPRTGAPQPQHF,TRBJ1-5,TRBV18,NA,16,TRBD1
TGTGCCAGCAGCCCGGGGGATCGTGGGGAGCTGTTTTTT,CASSPGDRGELFF,TRBJ2-2,TRBV7-8,once,13,NA
TGTGCCAGCAGTCCTCCCAGCGGGGATGAGCAGTTCTTC,CASSPPSGDEQFF,TRBJ2-1,TRBV6-5,NA,13,TRBD2
TGTGCCAGCAGCTTAGGGGGGCCGGGCGACTCTGGAAACACCATATATTTT,CASSLGGPGDSGNTIYF,TRBJ1-3,TRBV7-9,NA,17,NA
TGTGCCAGCAGATACCAGGGACAGATTCAGCCCCAGCATTTT,CASRYQGQIQPQHF,TRBJ1-5,TRBV6-6,few,14,TRBD1
TGTGCCACCAGTGATTTCCGGGGGGGGCAAGATACGCAGTATTTT,CATSDFRGGQDTQYF,TRBJ2-3,TRBV24-1,NA,15,TRBD2
TGCGCCAGCAGCCAAAGATATCAAAGGACAGGGTCTTATACGCAGTATTTT,CASSQRYQRTGSYTQYF,TRBJ2-3,TRBV4-3,NA,17,TRBD1
TGTGCCAGCAGCCTCGGACAGAGCAATTCACCCCTCCACTTT,CASSLGQSNSPLHF,TRBJ1-6,TRBV7-9,NA,14,NA
TGTGCCAGCAGTGAAGCGGACAGGGGTCAGCCCCAGCATTTT,CASSEADRGQPQHF,TRBJ1-5,TRBV6-1,NA,14,TRBD1
TGTGCCAGCAGTGCGGGACAGCGCTCTGGGGCCAACGTCCTGACTTTC,CASSAGQRSGANVLTF,TRBJ2-6,TRBV6-1,NA,16,TRBD1
TGTGCCAGCAGCTTAGAGGGGACAAGGTTCTTC,CASSLEGTRFF,TRBJ2-1,TRBV7-6,NA,11,NA
TGCGCCAGCAGCCCGGGGGGCCAAGAGACCCAGTACTTC,CASSPGGQETQYF,TRBJ2-5,TRBV5-1,NA,13,TRBD2
TGTGCCAGCTCCCCCGATAGCGGGGCGCGGGAGACCCAGTACTTC,CASSPDSGARETQYF,TRBJ2-5,TRBV2,once,15,TRBD2
TGCGCCAGCAGCTATGAGCGGGAGGGAGATACGCAGTATTTT,CASSYEREGDTQYF,TRBJ2-3,TRBV5-1,NA,14,TRBD2
TGTGCCAGCAGCTTGGCTCCGGGACAGGGGGCTAGTGGCTACACCTTC,CASSLAPGQGASGYTF,TRBJ1-2,TRBV5-6,NA,16,TRBD1
TGTGCCAGCCGTGGACTGTATGAGCAGTTCTTC,CASRGLYEQFF,TRBJ2-1,TRBV28,NA,11,NA
TGTGCCAGCAGCTCCCCGGAAATCGGGAGACACATTCAGTACTTC,CASSSPEIGRHIQYF,TRBJ2-4,TRBV7-2,NA,15,NA
TGTGCCAGCAAGCTAGGGACTTCTTCTCACGAGCAGTACTTC,CASKLGTSSHEQYF,TRBJ2-7,TRBV2,NA,14,NA
TGTGCCAGCAGCCCCCGGACTGGGAGCGAGCAGTACTTC,CASSPRTGSEQYF,TRBJ2-7,TRBV4-2,few,13,NA
TGTGCCAGCAGTTACGGGCTAGCCGATGCCGAGACCCAGTACTTC,CASSYGLADAETQYF,TRBJ2-5,TRBV6-6,NA,15,NA
TGCGCCAGCAGTAGCTCAGGGGACAGGGGACATAATGTCTATGGCTACACCTTC,CASSSSGDRGHNVYGYTF,TRBJ1-2,TRBV23-1,NA,18,TRBD1
TGCGCCAGCAGCCAGCTGACAGGGGGCGGGAAGACCCAGTACTTC,CASSQLTGGGKTQYF,TRBJ2-5,TRBV4-1,NA,15,TRBD1
TGTGCCAGCAGCTTAGGGGGACTCGGTCAGCCCCAGCATTTT,CASSLGGLGQPQHF,TRBJ1-5,TRBV7-9,NA,14,NA
TGTGCCAGCAGTTTATCGGTACCGGGACTAGCGGGCCTGAGCTCCTACAATGAGCAGTTCTTC,CASSLSVPGLAGLSSYNEQFF,TRBJ2-1,TRBV28,NA,21,TRBD2
TGTGCCAGTAGTATGGGACAGGGATGGGATTACACCTTC,CASSMGQGWDYTF,TRBJ1-2,TRBV19,NA,13,TRBD1
TGTGCCACTCGTAGCGGGGGGAATATAAACATTCAGTACTTC,CATRSGGNINIQYF,TRBJ2-4,TRBV6-5,NA,14,TRBD2